This entry lists 18 T cell receptor beta chains sequenced from one sample in a study of blood T cell repertoires in COVID-19. Repertoires were generated with immunoSEQ multiplex PCR, while TCRdb's copy carries only in-frame clones and drops some. The data contain about 260,000 clones, over 80% of them singletons. The sequenced sample was peripheral blood. The receptors were sampled from a woman aged 40 to 50 with acute or convalescent COVID-19.

This chain uses TRBV7-8 with TRBJ1-2; a weak D match, TRBD1 (6 bases). The CDR3 is made up of 15 amino acids. The V end lost 2 bases, the J end lost 2 bases, and 12 bases lay between the germline ends. Germline V CDR1 and CDR2: SGHVS, FQNEAQ. The CDR3 DNA reads TGTGCCAGCAGCTTACAGGGGCAGGGCAACTATGGCTACACCTTC. This sequence encodes CASSLQGQGNYGYTF.

The chain joins TRBV9 to TRBJ2-5; 15 bases are shared with TRBD2. Germline V gene sequence: CDR1 SGDLS, CDR2 YYNGEE. This CDR3 comprises 18 residues. V shed 4 bases, J shed 5 bases, and the junction held 12 bases outside the gene matches. CDR3 protein: CASSLRTSGGADMETQYF. The DNA for the CDR3 is TGTGCCAGCAGCTTACGGACTAGCGGGGGGGCCGATATGGAGACCCAGTACTTC.

This clone came up once. The chain uses TRBV6-1 and TRBJ1-5, with D possibly matching TRBD1 (6 bases). Germline V gives CDR1 MNHNS, CDR2 SASEGT. The CDR3 is 19 residues long. V dropped 0 bases and J dropped 2 bases, with 20 bases sitting between them. The CDR3 region is CASSEAWVGDKNRNQPQHF. The CDR3 DNA follows: TGTGCCAGCAGTGAAGCGTGGGTTGGGGACAAAAATCGCAATCAGCCCCAGCATTTT.

The chain is built from TRBV11-2 and TRBJ2-5; TRBD2 agrees at 8 bases. V trimming: 5 bases; J trimming: 2 bases; junction bases outside the gene matches: 7. Per germline, CDR1 SGHAT and CDR2 FQNNGV. The CDR3 contains 15 residues. The CDR3 nucleotides are TGTGCCAGCAGCCCAATAGCGGGGTTACAAGAGACCCAGTACTTC. Amino acids: CASSPIAGLQETQYF. The variable domain in full, with the rest retrieved from reference TRBV11-2 and TRBJ2-5, is EAGVAQSPRYKIIEKRQSVAFWCNPISGHATLYWYQQILGQGPKLLIQFQNNGVVDDSQLPKDRFSAERLKGVDSTLKIQPAKLEDSAVYLCASSPIAGLQETQYFGPGTRLLVL.

The chain joins TRBV10-1 to TRBJ2-1; 7 positions agree with TRBD2. Germline trimming cut 3 bases from V and 13 bases from J; bases unmatched to any gene: 9. The CDR3 has 13 residues. Germline CDR1 WNHNN, CDR2 SYGVQD (reference sequence). Here the CDR3 DNA reads TGCGCCAGCAGTGATCCTTGGACTAGGATACAGTTCTTC. Residues: CASSDPWTRIQFF.

The J gene is TRBJ1-2, the V gene TRBV7-9; D is unclear. The CDR3 is made up of 16 amino acids. V dropped 1 base and J dropped 8 bases, with 20 bases sitting between them. Germline V gene data show CDR1 as SEHNR and CDR2 as FQNEAQ (reference sequence). CDR3 amino acids: CASSLGGLRLMRGYTF. The DNA of the CDR3 is TGTGCCAGCAGCTTAGGCGGGCTTAGACTAATGCGGGGCTACACCTTC.

This clone was found once. The rearrangement joins TRBV18 to TRBJ2-7; 9 bases agree with TRBD1. Trimming took 5 bases from V and 2 from J; bases not matched to a gene: 4. The length of the CDR3 is 14 residues. CDR1 and CDR2 from the germline V gene are KGHSH and LQKENI. The CDR3 region is CASSTRQGAYEQYV. Here the CDR3 DNA reads TGTGCCAGCTCAACCAGACAGGGGGCCTACGAGCAGTACGTC.

V usage is TRBV10-3 and J usage is TRBJ1-2; possibly TRBD1 for D (5 bases). The CDR3 covers 15 residues. The ends were cut back, 0 bases at V and 2 bases at J, with 10 bases in the middle. Germline CDR1 and CDR2: ENHRY and SYGVKD. CDR3 nucleotide sequence: TGTGCCATCAGTGAGTCGATCAGACAGAACTATGGCTACACCTTC. This translates into CAISESIRQNYGYTF.

V gene TRBV3-1 (or the pseudogene TRBV3-2) combines with J gene TRBJ1-2; a possible D gene is TRBD1 (5 bases). Germline V lookup: CDR1 LGHDT, CDR2 YNNKEL (reference sequence). This CDR3 comprises 16 residues. Trimming left V 0 bases short and J 8 bases short, with 19 bases between. The CDR3 DNA follows: TGTGCCAGCAGCCAAGATTTTCGTCCAGGGCCTCGGGGCTACACCTTC. This translates into CASSQDFRPGPRGYTF.

This chain joins TRBV4-2 and TRBJ1-6; D is ambiguous. Germline V gene data show CDR1 as LGHNA and CDR2 as YNFKEQ. The CDR3 totals 15 residues. V was clipped by 0 bases and J by 7 bases, with 10 bases between them. The CDR3 loop is CASSQEVQQNSPLHF. Written as DNA, the CDR3 is TGTGCCAGCAGCCAAGAGGTTCAACAGAATTCACCCCTCCACTTT.

This clone appeared a few times. The chain joins TRBV4-1 to TRBJ1-5, with D perhaps matching TRBD1 (6 bases). CDR1 is MGHRA, CDR2 YSYEKL, per germline. V was clipped by 4 bases and J by 6 bases, with 13 bases between them. The length of the CDR3 is 14 residues. The CDR3 protein is CASSRPGTLQPQHF. The CDR3 DNA sequence: TGCGCCAGCAGCCGCCCCGGGACACTTCAGCCCCAGCATTTT.

This chain joins TRBV6-5 and TRBJ1-2; tentatively, D is TRBD1 (6 bases). The CDR3 spans 15 residues. V lost 2 bases to trimming and J lost 4 bases, with 14 bases between them. From germline, CDR1 is MNHEY and CDR2 SVGAGI. The CDR3 nucleotides are TGTGCCAGCAGTTACAGGCAGGGGCTCTCCTATGGCTACACCTTC. Translated, it gives CASSYRQGLSYGYTF.

The CDR3 region is CASSITQGGPRASEKLFF. The CDR3 bases are TGTGCCAGCAGCATCACTCAAGGGGGTCCCAGGGCTAGCGAAAAACTGTTTTTT. The V gene is TRBV9, the J gene TRBJ1-4; weak D call: TRBD1 (6 bases). This CDR3 region has 18 residues. Trimming took 4 bases from V and 8 from J, leaving 27 bases between them. The germline CDR1 and CDR2 sequences are SGDLS and YYNGEE.

The CDR3 region has the DNA TGCGCCAGCAGTCGGGGGGCGAATGAGCAGTTCTTC. Its protein product is CASSRGANEQFF. The chain has TRBV10-1 and TRBJ2-1; tentatively, D is TRBD2 (7 bases). Trimming stripped 5 bases from V and 7 bases from J, with 9 bases between. Germline lookup yields CDR1 WNHNN and CDR2 SYGVQD (reference sequence). CDR3 length equals 12 residues.

The rearrangement links TRBV18 to TRBJ1-2, with D possibly being TRBD1 (5 bases). The CDR3 is 12 residues long. Trimming stripped 2 bases from V and 7 bases from J, with 8 bases between. In germline, CDR1 is KGHSH, CDR2 LQKENI. The CDR3 nucleotides read TGTGCCAGCTCACCAGGGGCCCCTGGCTACACCTTC. Amino acids: CASSPGAPGYTF. The variable domain in full, completed from reference TRBV18 and TRBJ1-2, reads NAGVMQNPRHLVRRRGQEARLRCSPMKGHSHVYWYRQLPEEGLKFMVYLQKENIIDESGMPKERFSAEFPKEGPSILRIQQVVRGDSAAYFCASSPGAPGYTFGSGTRLTVV.

This clone was seen more than once but under ten times. The V call is TRBV25-1, the J call TRBJ1-2; possible D gene TRBD1, 5 bases. Looked up from germline, CDR1 is MGHDK and CDR2 is SYGVNS. This CDR3 comprises 15 residues. V was pared by 1 base and J by 8 bases, with 17 bases between. CDR3 protein: CASSESTQGFKGYTF. The CDR3 DNA reads as TGTGCCAGCAGTGAATCCACCCAGGGCTTTAAGGGCTACACCTTC.

The chain employs TRBV5-6 and TRBJ2-1; a possible D gene is TRBD1 (6 bases). This CDR3 is 16 amino acids long. Trimming left V 6 bases short and J 2 bases short, with 18 bases between. Germline CDR1 reads SGHDT; CDR2 reads YYEEEE. The CDR3 spells CASTESEDSPYNEQFF. Here the CDR3 DNA reads TGTGCCAGCACTGAAAGTGAGGACAGCCCCTACAATGAGCAGTTCTTC.

The rearrangement joins TRBV5-6 to TRBJ2-1, with D possibly being TRBD1 (5 bases). The germline gives CDR1 SGHDT, CDR2 YYEEEE. The CDR3 has 14 amino acids. The V gene lost 4 bases and the J gene lost 10 bases, with 18 bases spanning the gap. Written as DNA, the CDR3 is TGTGCCAGCAGCATTGGGGCTCCGATCGGGGAGCAGTTCTTC. This sequence encodes CASSIGAPIGEQFF.